The next 26 T cell receptor beta chains were all read from a single sample in a study of OX40 agonist ivuxolimab in advanced cancers. Library preparation used the immunoSEQ multiplex PCR assay. TCRdb took this table from immuneACCESS and kept in-frame rearrangements with V and J called. Such tables lack part of the clones; where checked against another copy, unresolved V genes explain under half of the gap, and the rest is unexplained. The sample table lists tens of thousands of clones, over 80% of them with a count of one. Of the sample, 0.3% to 0.4% is held by the ten largest clones. This material consisted of CD4+ or CD8+ T cells sorted from blood, taken in a trial of the OX40 agonist ivuxolimab. All receptors come from an adult with an advanced solid tumor such as melanoma, head and neck, liver or kidney cancer.

The chain combines TRBV5-1 with TRBJ2-3, with 10 positions matching TRBD2. Germline trimming cut 2 bases from V and 4 bases from J; bases unmatched to any gene: 4. The germline V gene encodes CDR1 SGHRS and CDR2 YFSETQ. The CDR3 has 15 amino acids. The CDR3: CASSFSGGIADTQYF. DNA of the CDR3: TGCGCCAGCAGCTTTAGCGGGGGGATAGCAGATACGCAGTATTTT.

This chain connects TRBV19 to TRBJ1-5; TRBD1 matches at 7 bases. Germline-derived CDR1 and CDR2 are LNHDA and SQIVND (reference sequence). CDR3 size: 17 residues. Trimming removed 1 base from V and 5 bases from J; junction bases left unmatched: 11. As DNA, the CDR3 is TGTGCCAGTAGTATAGGCGCCGGACAGGAGATTGATCAGCCCCAGCATTTT. This gives the protein CASSIGAGQEIDQPQHF.

This chain joins TRBV7-2 and TRBJ2-1, with 9 bases fitting TRBD2. Germline CDR1 reads SGHTA; CDR2 reads FQGNSA. The CDR3 has 14 residues. The ends lost 7 bases at V and 0 bases at J; junction bases unmatched: 1. The CDR3 loop reads CASKAGGSYNEQFF. DNA of the CDR3: TGTGCCAGCAAAGCGGGAGGCTCCTACAATGAGCAGTTCTTC.

The rearrangement uses TRBV6-6 and TRBJ2-1, with TRBD2 matching 14 bases. This CDR3 is built from 16 residues. CDR1 MNHNY and CDR2 SVGAGI come from the germline V gene (reference sequence). V was pared by 6 bases and J by 5 bases, with 6 bases of the junction left unmatched. CDR3 in amino acids: CASSRTGLAGDNEQFF. For the CDR3, the DNA is TGTGCCAGCAGCAGAACGGGACTAGCGGGAGACAATGAGCAGTTCTTC.

This chain connects TRBV6-5 to TRBJ1-1; TRBD1 matches at 9 bases. The trim removed 5 bases at V and 0 bases at J, leaving 4 bases unmatched. Looked up from germline, CDR1 is MNHEY and CDR2 is SVGAGI. The CDR3 has 15 residues. The CDR3 bases are TGTGCCAGCAGTACAACAGGGGGCTTGAACACTGAAGCTTTCTTT. This codes for CASSTTGGLNTEAFF.

The chain links TRBV7-2 to TRBJ1-2; D unresolved. The CDR3 totals 12 residues. V lost 1 base and J lost 6, with 6 bases in between. Germline assignment: CDR1 SGHTA and CDR2 FQGNSA. In DNA form, the CDR3 reads TGTGCCAGCAGCTTAGGGTTCGATGGCTACACCTTC. It yields the protein CASSLGFDGYTF.

The V and J genes are TRBV10-3 and TRBJ1-1; D not resolved. CDR1 is ENHRY and CDR2 is SYGVKD in the germline V gene. V was cut by 10 bases and J by 4 bases, with 22 bases left in between. The CDR3 runs to 15 residues. The CDR3 DNA sequence: TGTGCCACCTGCCCAGCCTTTAGTCGGATCACTGAAGCTTTCTTT. It translates to CATCPAFSRITEAFF.

V is TRBV9 and J is TRBJ1-1, with unresolved D. Germline loops: CDR1 SGDLS, CDR2 YYNGEE. The CDR3 has 13 amino acids. Between the trimmed V and J ends, which lost 4 bases and 2 bases, there was a span of 9 bases. CDR3 nucleotides: TGTGCCAGCAGCCTACTTAGAAACACTGAAGCTTTCTTT. Translating it yields CASSLLRNTEAFF.

The chain joins TRBV6-1 to TRBJ1-4, with D perhaps matching TRBD1 (5 bases). Germline V CDR1 and CDR2: MNHNS, SASEGT. The CDR3 sequence is 15 residues long. V dropped 2 bases and J dropped 7 bases, with 14 bases sitting between them. The CDR3 region is CASSERDARGEKLFF. The CDR3 DNA is TGTGCCAGCAGTGAAAGGGACGCGAGGGGTGAAAAACTGTTTTTT.

This clone came up a few times. The genes are TRBV2 and TRBJ2-1; D might be TRBD2 (5 bases). V was trimmed by 7 bases and J by 9 bases, leaving 10 bases between them. The length of the CDR3 is 11 residues. CDR1 is SNHLY and CDR2 is FYNNEI in the germline V gene. CDR3 amino acids: CASKSEGEQFF. As DNA, the CDR3 is TGTGCCAGCAAGAGCGAGGGTGAGCAGTTCTTC.

The chain has TRBV11-2 and TRBJ2-3, with D unclear. Trimming pared 8 bases from V and 1 base from J, leaving 16 bases between. There are 15 residues in the CDR3. The germline V gene has CDR1 SGHAT and CDR2 FQNNGV. The CDR3 region is CASRVPFTRTDTQYF. CDR3 bases: TGTGCCAGCCGAGTCCCCTTTACCCGCACAGATACGCAGTATTTT. Full variable domain (rest looked up from reference TRBV11-2 and TRBJ2-3): EAGVAQSPRYKIIEKRQSVAFWCNPISGHATLYWYQQILGQGPKLLIQFQNNGVVDDSQLPKDRFSAERLKGVDSTLKIQPAKLEDSAVYLCASRVPFTRTDTQYFGPGTRLTVL.

V is TRBV7-2 and J is TRBJ2-1, with D tentatively TRBD1 (5 bases). In germline, CDR1 is SGHTA, CDR2 FQGNSA. The CDR3 length is 14 residues. V was shortened by 7 bases and J by 4 bases, with 14 bases between the two germline ends. This chain's CDR3 is CASTQRGGYNEQFF. For the CDR3, the DNA is TGTGCCAGCACCCAAAGGGGCGGTTACAATGAGCAGTTCTTC.

CDR3 bases: TGTGCCAGCAGCTTGGGTAGGACGTCCAACTGGGGGAACTATGGCTACACCTTC. Protein sequence: CASSLGRTSNWGNYGYTF. The J gene is TRBJ1-2, the V gene TRBV5-6, with D tentatively TRBD1 (5 bases). CDR3 size: 18 residues. Germline CDR1 SGHDT, CDR2 YYEEEE. Trimming cost V 0 bases and J 2 bases, with 20 bases left between them.

The chain has TRBV2 and TRBJ1-5; 9 bases match TRBD1. CDR1 and CDR2 (germline): SNHLY, FYNNEI. There are 14 residues in the CDR3. J gave up 4 bases and V 3 bases, and 1 base lay outside the gene matches. CDR3 in DNA: TGTGCCAGCAGTGAGGACAGGGGAAATCAGCCCCAGCATTTT. It translates to CASSEDRGNQPQHF.

This sequence joins TRBV7-6 and TRBJ2-3; D is uncertain. V was pared by 0 bases and J by 2 bases, with 0 bases between. CDR3 length: 12 amino acids. Per the germline V gene, CDR1 is SGHVS and CDR2 is FNYEAQ. The CDR3 sequence is CASSLATDTQYF. In nucleotides, the CDR3 is TGTGCCAGCAGCTTAGCCACAGATACGCAGTATTTT.

The chain couples TRBV19 to TRBJ2-2; tentatively, D is TRBD1 (5 bases). This CDR3 contains 15 residues. Germline V gene lookup returns CDR1 LNHDA and CDR2 SQIVND (reference sequence). V lost 8 bases to trimming and J lost 2 bases, with 15 bases between them. CDR3 amino acids: CASLKDRPNTGELFF. The CDR3, as DNA: TGTGCCAGTCTTAAAGACAGACCCAACACCGGGGAGCTGTTTTTT.

V is TRBV9 and J is TRBJ2-1; TRBD1 might be the D (6 bases). The CDR3 is 13 residues long. The V gene lost 4 bases and the J gene lost 9 bases, with 14 bases spanning the gap. Germline-derived CDR1 and CDR2 are SGDLS and YYNGEE. The CDR3 loop is CASSLQGEGEQFF. The DNA for the CDR3 is TGTGCCAGCAGCTTACAGGGTGAGGGTGAGCAGTTCTTC.

This sequence joins TRBV7-3 and TRBJ1-1, with a possible D match to TRBD1 (6 bases). Germline V CDR1 and CDR2: SGHTA, FQGTGA. The CDR3 has 13 residues. V was pared by 3 bases and J by 5 bases, with 10 bases between. The CDR3 is CASSFTGRTEAFF. For the CDR3, the DNA is TGTGCCAGCAGCTTTACAGGGAGAACTGAAGCTTTCTTT.

The chain carries TRBV10-1 and TRBJ1-1; D remains ambiguous. The CDR3 extends over 12 amino acids. Germline CDR1 WNHNN, CDR2 SYGVQD (reference sequence). Trimming left V 2 bases short and J 10 bases short, with 11 bases between. CDR3 sequence: CASSENGRGAFF. As DNA, the CDR3 is TGCGCCAGCAGTGAGAACGGCCGTGGAGCTTTCTTT.

This clone was detected only a few times. The chain recombines TRBV6-6 with TRBJ1-2; 7 positions match TRBD1. The CDR3 is 15 amino acids. Germline CDR1 MNHNY, CDR2 SVGAGI (reference sequence). With 6 bases clipped from V and 4 bases from J, the junction kept 11 bases outside the gene matches. The CDR3 DNA is TGTGCCAGCAGCCACCCGGAGGGGGCAGTCTATGGCTACACCTTC. This encodes CASSHPEGAVYGYTF.

V gene TRBV15 combines with J gene TRBJ2-3; TRBD1 agrees at 12 bases. The length of the CDR3 is 20 residues. Germline-derived CDR1 and CDR2 are LNHNV and YYDKDF (reference sequence). Germline trimming cut 0 bases from V and 3 bases from J; bases unmatched to any gene: 13. CDR3 sequence reads: CATSREGGQGAAARTDTQYF. CDR3 coding DNA: TGTGCCACCAGCAGAGAAGGGGGACAGGGGGCGGCTGCAAGGACAGATACGCAGTATTTT.

This chain connects TRBV28 to TRBJ2-7, with 8 nucleotides matching TRBD1. V was clipped by 4 bases and J by 3 bases; unmatched bases: 8. CDR1 MDHEN and CDR2 SYDVKM come from the germline V gene. The CDR3 has 15 residues. The CDR3 nucleotides are TGTGCCAGCAGTTCCCCCGGACAGGGAAACTACGAGCAGTACTTC. It translates to CASSSPGQGNYEQYF. The full variable domain, its missing parts supplied by reference TRBV28 and TRBJ2-7, is DVKVTQSSRYLVKRTGEKVFLECVQDMDHENMFWYRQDPGLGLRLIYFSYDVKMKEKGDIPEGYSVSREKKERFSLILESASTNQTSMYLCASSSPGQGNYEQYFGPGTRLTVT.

The chain carries TRBV6-5 and TRBJ1-3; 7 positions match TRBD1. V gave up 6 bases and J gave up 4 bases; unmatched junction bases: 3. CDR1 is MNHEY, CDR2 SVGAGI, per germline. The CDR3 spans 13 residues. The CDR3: CASRSGGGNTIYF. CDR3 nucleotide sequence: TGTGCCAGCAGATCAGGGGGGGGAAACACCATATATTTT.

The chain is built from TRBV6-6 and TRBJ2-6, with TRBD2 matching 8 bases. CDR1 is MNHNY, CDR2 SVGAGI, per germline (reference sequence). Trimming removed 5 bases from V and 3 bases from J; junction bases left unmatched: 3. The CDR3 totals 15 residues. The CDR3, as DNA: TGTGCCAGCAGTCCCCTAGCGGGTGGGGCCAACGTCCTGACTTTC. Protein product: CASSPLAGGANVLTF.

The CDR3 coding sequence is TGCGCCAGCAGCCAAGCCGAGATTAATGAAAAACTGTTTTTT. Amino acid sequence: CASSQAEINEKLFF. The J gene is TRBJ1-4, the V gene TRBV4-1, with D uncertain. With 1 base removed from V and 4 bases from J, the gap between germline ends came to 7 bases. CDR3 length equals 14 residues. Germline V lookup: CDR1 MGHRA, CDR2 YSYEKL.

Regarding this clone: A read error may produce the germline difference seen at one junction end. The V gene is TRBV5-6, the J gene TRBJ2-6; perhaps TRBD2 as D (6 bases). CDR3 size: 14 residues. Germline V CDR1 and CDR2: SGHDT, YYEEEE. This CDR3 reads CASTLMGDSFVLTF. The CDR3 region has the DNA TGTGCCAGCACCTTGATGGGGGACTCTTTCGTCCTGACTTTC.